This T cell receptor beta chain was captured by sequencing in a study of cytomegalovirus exposure and HLA in healthy donors. About the study: Earlier sequencing of about 179 million T cells yielded about 120 million unique TCR beta sequences. Findings of the study overall: The classifier reportedly diagnosed cytomegalovirus status with high sensitivity and specificity.

Researchers ran the PCR with 60 Vbeta and 13 Jbeta primers. Measured with immunoSEQ multiplex PCR; TCRdb has only the in-frame clones, and not every one. The sample records approximately 170,000 clones, approximately 80% being singletons. This clone turned up a few times. Its specificity is not known. The ends lost 0 bases at V and 6 bases at J; junction bases unmatched: 7. The germline CDR1 and CDR2 sequences are ENHRY and SYGVKD. The CDR3 sequence is 16 residues long. The material sequenced was PBMCs. This TCR was sampled from a middle-aged woman in good health and CMV-seropositive. The chain couples TRBV10-3 to TRBJ2-1; 8 positions match TRBD2. CDR3 region: CAISESSRGGRNEQFF. The CDR3 DNA reads as TGTGCCATCAGTGAGTCGAGCCGGGGGGGCCGCAATGAGCAGTTCTTC.